Each of the 15 T cell receptor beta chains below was sequenced from the same sample in a study of shared clonotypes between healthy human individuals. Sequenced by immunoSEQ multiplex PCR; TCRdb stores in-frame clones only, minus some. Of 600,000 to 800,000 clones in the sample, 72% are singletons; the top ten hold around 1.7%. The sample was memory CD4+ T cells sorted from blood. Subset here: CD45RA-negative fraction. The receptors here all came from a young woman in good health.

The chain couples TRBV29-1 to TRBJ2-3; TRBD2 aligns across 7 bases. Germline V gene sequence: CDR1 SQVTM, CDR2 ANQGSEA. With 6 bases clipped from V and 2 bases from J, the junction kept 8 bases outside the gene matches. The CDR3 totals 14 residues. The CDR3 sequence is CSVWKGLLTDTQYF. CDR3 sequence (DNA): TGCAGCGTCTGGAAGGGACTACTCACAGATACGCAGTATTTT.

The chain has TRBV2 and TRBJ1-2, with a tentative D call TRBD1 (6 bases). V was cut by 1 base and J by 4 bases, with 10 bases left in between. Per the germline V gene, CDR1 is SNHLY and CDR2 is FYNNEI. The CDR3 loop spans 14 amino acids. The CDR3 reads CASSEEGGPYGYTF. The CDR3 DNA follows: TGTGCCAGCAGTGAAGAAGGGGGTCCCTATGGCTACACCTTC.

The rearrangement uses TRBV5-6 and TRBJ1-3; possibly TRBD1 for D (5 bases). V was cut by 0 bases and J by 0 bases, with 10 bases left in between. Per germline, CDR1 SGHDT and CDR2 YYEEEE. CDR3 length: 16 residues. The CDR3: CASSLGGRDSGNTIYF. CDR3 coding DNA: TGTGCCAGCAGCTTGGGGGGCCGGGACTCTGGAAACACCATATATTTT.

This chain uses TRBV28 with TRBJ1-5; TRBD1 matches 7 bases. The CDR3 runs 16 residues. Per germline, CDR1 MDHEN and CDR2 SYDVKM. Trimming took 3 bases from V and 3 from J; bases not matched to a gene: 8. The CDR3 loop reads CASSFGGGGYNQPQHF. The CDR3 DNA sequence: TGTGCCAGCAGTTTCGGAGGGGGCGGTTACAATCAGCCCCAGCATTTT.

This clone was found many times. The chain carries TRBV7-2 and TRBJ2-7; 8 bases are shared with TRBD2. V shed 4 bases and J 5 bases; nucleotides not matched to a gene: 4. From germline, CDR1 is SGHTA and CDR2 FQGNSA. The CDR3 length is 13 residues. Here the CDR3 reads CASSSREAHEQYF. CDR3 DNA sequence: TGTGCCAGCAGCTCGCGGGAGGCGCACGAGCAGTACTTC. Full variable domain (missing parts from reference TRBV7-2 and TRBJ2-7): GAGVSQSPSNKVTEKGKDVELRCDPISGHTALYWYRQSLGQGLEFLIYFQGNSAPDKSGLPSDRFSAERTGGSVSTLTIQRTQQEDSAVYLCASSSREAHEQYFGPGTRLTVT.

V usage is TRBV11-2 and J usage is TRBJ2-3, with 9 bases fitting TRBD2. CDR1 and CDR2 from the germline V gene are SGHAT and FQNNGV. The ends lost 5 bases at V and 1 base at J; junction bases unmatched: 16. The CDR3 contains 19 residues. CDR3 region: CASSHLLGLARYGTDTQYF. The DNA of the CDR3 is TGTGCCAGCAGCCACCTCCTTGGACTAGCGAGATACGGCACAGATACGCAGTATTTT. Complete variable domain (other parts from reference TRBV11-2 and TRBJ2-3): EAGVAQSPRYKIIEKRQSVAFWCNPISGHATLYWYQQILGQGPKLLIQFQNNGVVDDSQLPKDRFSAERLKGVDSTLKIQPAKLEDSAVYLCASSHLLGLARYGTDTQYFGPGTRLTVL.

The V and J genes are TRBV25-1 and TRBJ2-5, with 7 bases aligning to TRBD2. The assigned J gene may be wrong: the sequence end matches TRBJ2-7 better. CDR3 size: 13 residues. Per the germline V gene, CDR1 is MGHDK and CDR2 is SYGVNS. CDR3 amino acids: CASSTGGVYEQYF. The CDR3 bases are TGTGCCAGCTCTACGGGGGGAGTCTACGAGCAGTACTTC.

This sequence joins TRBV19 and TRBJ2-5; the D gene is possibly TRBD2 (5 bases). The CDR3 totals 14 residues. Deletions cut 5 bases from V and 7 bases from J, with 17 bases between. Germline CDR1 and CDR2: LNHDA and SQIVND (reference sequence). The DNA of the CDR3 is TGTGCCAGTAGTCGGGATCCGTCAGGCTCGACCCAGTACTTC. Its translation: CASSRDPSGSTQYF.

The rearrangement uses TRBV28 and TRBJ2-3, with 8 positions matching TRBD1. J gave up 7 bases and V 5 bases, and 5 bases lay outside the gene matches. The CDR3 is 13 amino acids. Germline lookup yields CDR1 MDHEN and CDR2 SYDVKM. CDR3 region: CASSLQGAYTQYF. CDR3 in DNA: TGTGCCAGCAGTCTTCAGGGGGCTTATACGCAGTATTTT.

This clone occurred a few times. This chain connects TRBV27 to TRBJ1-2, with TRBD1 as a possible D gene (6 bases). The CDR3 sequence is 15 residues long. The germline CDR1 and CDR2 sequences are MNHEY and SMNVEV (reference sequence). Between the trimmed V and J ends, which lost 6 bases and 0 bases, there was a span of 14 bases. This chain's CDR3 is CASSPGQRPNYGYTF. In DNA, the CDR3 is TGTGCCAGCAGCCCAGGACAGAGACCTAACTATGGCTACACCTTC.

This clone occurred a few times. The chain employs TRBV7-9 and TRBJ2-7; 8 bases match TRBD2. CDR3 size: 12 residues. Looked up from germline, CDR1 is SEHNR and CDR2 is FQNEAQ (reference sequence). V lost 8 bases, J lost 2 bases, and 2 bases stayed unmatched. CDR3 DNA: TGTGCCAGCCGGGGGGGAACCTACGAGCAGTACTTC. It codes for CASRGGTYEQYF.

This chain connects TRBV19 to TRBJ1-1; 9 positions match TRBD1. The length of the CDR3 is 16 residues. CDR1 is LNHDA, CDR2 SQIVND, per germline (reference sequence). J gave up 8 bases and V 5 bases, and 15 bases lay outside the gene matches. The DNA of the CDR3 is TGTGCCAGTAGTTTATCCCCGGGACAGGGAGGAGGGGAAGCTTTCTTT. Its translation: CASSLSPGQGGGEAFF. Based on the CDR3 plus reference TRBV19 and TRBJ1-1, the full variable domain is DGGITQSPKYLFRKEGQNVTLSCEQNLNHDAMYWYRQDPGQGLRLIYYSQIVNDFQKGDIAEGYSVSREKKESFPLTVTSAQKNPTAFYLCASSLSPGQGGGEAFFGQGTRLTVV.

V usage is TRBV28 and J usage is TRBJ1-4; 9 nucleotides match TRBD1. Germline assignment: CDR1 MDHEN and CDR2 SYDVKM. The CDR3 is 15 amino acids. The trim removed 3 bases at V and 3 bases at J, leaving 2 bases unmatched. Here the CDR3 DNA reads TGTGCCAGCAGTTTTGGGACAGGGTCTAATGAAAAACTGTTTTTT. As protein: CASSFGTGSNEKLFF.

This clone was observed at least ten times. The rearrangement links TRBV19 to TRBJ2-1, with 11 bases aligning to TRBD1. The CDR3 covers 16 residues. Per germline, CDR1 LNHDA and CDR2 SQIVND (reference sequence). V lost 8 bases, J lost 6 bases, and 12 bases stayed unmatched. CDR3 sequence: CASVRGQGQGGNEQFF. The CDR3 DNA reads TGTGCCAGTGTCAGGGGACAGGGACAGGGGGGCAATGAGCAGTTCTTC.

This chain uses TRBV5-1 with TRBJ1-5; D is uncertain. This CDR3 comprises 15 residues. Germline lookup yields CDR1 SGHRS and CDR2 YFSETQ. Trimming pared 0 bases from V and 4 bases from J, leaving 11 bases between. CDR3 sequence: CASSLGAASNQPQHF. The CDR3 DNA reads TGCGCCAGCAGCTTGGGGGCGGCCTCAAATCAGCCCCAGCATTTT.